This TCR beta chain was captured by sequencing in a study of identical twins (dated by TCRdb to between 2015 and 2016). Context from the whole study: To test whether fetal clonotypes persist, the study used deep sequencing on TCR alpha and beta repertoires from monozygotic twins, unrelated adults of various ages, and cord blood. To rule out contamination, replicate twin experiments were performed at different times with different library preparation protocols.

To note about this clonotype: It has no known antigen specificity. The sample holds no much larger clone one base away, and base qualities are not on file.

The library was generated by 5' RACE. The instrument given in TCRdb is Illumina HiSeq 2000. A universal primer binding site was added through template switching, and the final cDNA carried a unique molecular identifier so that TCR cDNA molecules could be counted accurately. First-strand cDNA for TCR alpha and beta chains was synthesized from specific primers in the conserved constant-segment region. To control for contamination, every cDNA library carried two barcodes: a SMART-Mk sample barcode plus Illumina barcodes. TruSeq adapter sequences, together with Illumina sample barcodes, were added in two successive PCR steps. TCR alpha and beta cDNA libraries were sequenced on the Illumina HiSeq platform with custom primers. Under the source paper's analysis protocol: MiGEC was used to process raw reads and extract unique molecular identifiers, and MiXCR was used to find CDR3 positions. Recombination models were inferred per individual with the repgenHMM and IGoR tools using an EM algorithm. The analysis of shared clonotypes was done with the tcR package in R, with sharing normalized by the product of cloneset sizes. Out-of-frame nonproductive sequences were analyzed to study raw recombination free of thymic and clonal selection effects. Clones were called with MiXCR by TCRdb after fastp trimmed the public reads at Q25, and only in-frame beta chains were retained. Each entry merges the rows of one CDR3 protein and shows their most common DNA and genes. It is TCRdb's table, rather than the study itself, that gives the V and J calls and clone size. Present in this sample are around 220,000 distinct CDR3 sequences, about 14% of which were seen just once. The top ten clonotypes cover around 9.5% of the sample.

Study-wide findings and limitations: Invariant T cells such as MAIT and iNKT could partly confound zero-insertion analyses, although diverse VJ usage argued against such confounding for most clonotypes. In monozygotic twins, recombination models systematically underestimated out-of-frame TCR alpha sharing, but the models matched the sharing seen between unrelated individuals. Out-of-frame TCR alpha sequences shared between twins showed an excess of low generation-probability sequences compared with coincidental sharing between unrelated individuals. Because the same donors could not be followed over many years, the conclusions depended on cross-sectional statistical analysis. Excess twin sharing in beta out-of-frame sequences was weaker because fewer shared sequences lowered the signal-to-noise ratio. Abundant cord blood beta clonotypes had fewer insertions, young adult naive repertoires showed a similar but weaker trend, and memory repertoires showed no such trend.

Every donor in the study was a healthy Caucasian. Miltenyi CD45RO+ enrichment and human naive T-cell isolation kits were used to isolate memory (CD45RO+) and naive T cells from PBMC. The junction shows trimming of 0 bases on V and 4 bases on J, plus 10 bases between the germline ends. Looking up the germline V gene yields CDR1 SGHRS and CDR2 YFSETQ. The CDR3 runs 15 residues from the cysteine to the phenylalanine. Only the CDR3 portion is preserved as DNA: 45 bases, with reading frame beginning at the first base. The sequencing input was memory (CD45RO+) T cells sorted from blood. The cell subset or site label of this sample denotes: CD45RO+ enriched T cells. Rearrangement joined TRBV5-1 to TRBJ1-4; TRBD1 could be the D gene, as 6 bases match. This TCR came from a woman under 30 in good health. The CDR3 is CASSLEGGNNEKLFF. The nucleotide sequence reads as follows: TGCGCCAGCAGCTTGGAAGGGGGAAATAATGAAAAACTGTTTTTT.